The 14 T cell receptor beta chains below come from one sample, sequenced in a study of shared clonotypes between healthy human individuals. Clones were sequenced by immunoSEQ multiplex PCR, and TCRdb holds only the in-frame ones, with some missing. The repertoire consists of roughly 720,000 clones, with less than 95% occurring once and the leading ten covering about 34%. The sample consisted of memory CD8+ T cells from PBMCs. The subset: CD45RO+ cells pooled with CCR7-negative TemRA cells. The receptors were gathered from a man aged 18 to 35 in good health. Some clones in this sample may be carry-over from other donors' samples.

V is TRBV4-3 and J is TRBJ2-1; 7 bases map to TRBD2. V lost 3 bases to trimming and J lost 1 base; unmatched junction nucleotides: 9. CDR1 LGHNA and CDR2 YSLEER come from the germline V gene. This CDR3 is 17 amino acids long. The CDR3 sequence: CASSQNGLEGSYNEQFF. Here the CDR3 DNA reads TGCGCCAGCAGCCAGAACGGACTAGAAGGGTCCTACAATGAGCAGTTCTTC.

The chain uses TRBV6-4 and TRBJ1-4; D remains unclear. CDR1 is MRHNA and CDR2 is SNTAGT in the germline V gene. This CDR3 spans 12 amino acids. The V and J ends lost 6 bases and 6 bases respectively, with 8 bases between them. DNA for the CDR3: TGTGCCAGCAGGACTATTGATGAAAAACTGTTTTTT. Amino acid sequence: CASRTIDEKLFF.

This sequence joins TRBV11-2 and TRBJ2-7, with 9 positions matching TRBD1. The germline V gene encodes CDR1 SGHAT and CDR2 FQNNGV. V lost 1 base, J lost 2 bases, and 3 bases stayed unmatched. The CDR3 is made up of 15 amino acids. CDR3 bases: TGTGCCAGCAGCTTAGCAGGGGACAGGGCCTACGAGCAGTACTTC. Its translation: CASSLAGDRAYEQYF. Supplemented by reference TRBV11-2 and TRBJ2-7, the full variable domain reads EAGVAQSPRYKIIEKRQSVAFWCNPISGHATLYWYQQILGQGPKLLIQFQNNGVVDDSQLPKDRFSAERLKGVDSTLKIQPAKLEDSAVYLCASSLAGDRAYEQYFGPGTRLTVT.

This chain connects TRBV6-5 to TRBJ2-2; TRBD1 matches 7 bases. After removal of 0 bases from V and 7 bases from J, the junction contained 5 bases not matched to a gene. CDR1 is MNHEY, CDR2 SVGAGI, per germline. CDR3 length equals 15 residues. This CDR3 reads CASSYSRGPGGELFF. DNA for the CDR3: TGTGCCAGCAGTTACTCGAGGGGGCCGGGCGGGGAGCTGTTTTTT.

J is TRBJ2-5 and V is TRBV27; the D is unclear. CDR1 and CDR2 (germline): MNHEY, SMNVEV (reference sequence). V was pared by 7 bases and J by 4 bases, with 10 bases between. CDR3 length equals 12 residues. For the CDR3, the DNA is TGTGCCAGCATGGGGAAGGTAGAGACCCAGTACTTC. It yields the protein CASMGKVETQYF.

This rearrangement joins TRBV7-9 to TRBJ2-5; D possibly corresponds to TRBD2 (6 bases). The length of the CDR3 is 12 residues. Trimming removed 5 bases from V and 11 bases from J, with 15 bases in between. Germline assignment: CDR1 SEHNR and CDR2 FQNEAQ (reference sequence). Written as DNA, the CDR3 is TGTGCCAGCAGCAGGGACTTAGTGGAGCAGTACTTC. It codes for CASSRDLVEQYF.

The chain combines TRBV7-2 with TRBJ2-7; 10 nucleotides match TRBD2. Germline CDR1 reads SGHTA; CDR2 reads FQGNSA. This CDR3 is 15 amino acids long. The V segment lost 1 base and the J segment 6 bases; nucleotides outside the gene matches: 6. The CDR3 spells CASSLVASGRSEQYF. The CDR3 bases are TGTGCCAGCAGCTTAGTAGCTAGCGGGAGATCCGAGCAGTACTTC.

This rearrangement joins TRBV6-1 to TRBJ1-2; no definite D call. The CDR3 covers 13 residues. The V end lost 2 bases, the J end lost 3 bases, and 7 bases lay between the germline ends. Germline V gene lookup returns CDR1 MNHNS and CDR2 SASEGT. In nucleotides, the CDR3 is TGTGCCAGCAGTGAAATCGGCCACTATGGCTACACCTTC. Its translation: CASSEIGHYGYTF.

This rearrangement joins TRBV5-6 to TRBJ2-5, with D possibly being TRBD2 (6 bases). CDR1 is SGHDT and CDR2 is YYEEEE in the germline V gene. The CDR3 runs to 14 residues. V lost 6 bases to trimming and J lost 1 base, with 13 bases between them. The CDR3 spells CASIQGTFQETQYF. The CDR3 bases are TGTGCCAGCATCCAAGGGACTTTCCAAGAGACCCAGTACTTC.

The CDR3 loop is CASSNFLERGTEAFF. In nucleotides, the CDR3 is TGTGCCAGCAGCAACTTTTTAGAGCGGGGCACTGAAGCTTTCTTT. The rearrangement links TRBV7-9 to TRBJ1-1; D call uncertain. The germline V gene encodes CDR1 SEHNR and CDR2 FQNEAQ (reference sequence). The CDR3 consists of 15 residues. V lost 5 bases to trimming and J lost 4 bases, with 17 bases between them.

The J gene is TRBJ2-7, the V gene TRBV9; 7 nucleotides match TRBD1. Germline V gene data show CDR1 as SGDLS and CDR2 as YYNGEE. The CDR3 has 16 residues. J lost 4 bases, V lost 0 bases, and 10 bases had no gene match. The CDR3 coding sequence is TGTGCCAGCAGCGTAGAGGTAGGGGGCCTCACGTACGAGCAGTACTTC. Protein sequence: CASSVEVGGLTYEQYF.

This chain uses TRBV6-1 with TRBJ1-1, with unresolved D. There are 14 residues in the CDR3. The V end lost 2 bases, the J end lost 6 bases, and 13 bases lay between the germline ends. Per germline, CDR1 MNHNS and CDR2 SASEGT. The CDR3 here is CASSEIWGIPEAFF. The CDR3 DNA is TGTGCCAGCAGTGAAATTTGGGGAATCCCTGAAGCTTTCTTT.

V and J are TRBV5-8 and TRBJ2-1; no definite D call. V was trimmed by 2 bases and J by 7 bases, leaving 10 bases between them. CDR3 length: 13 residues. Germline CDR1 and CDR2: SGHTS and YDEGEE. CDR3 region: CASSFQSWNEQFF. The CDR3 coding sequence is TGTGCCAGCAGCTTCCAGTCCTGGAATGAGCAGTTCTTC.

J is TRBJ2-7 and V is TRBV15, with 9 bases fitting TRBD1. This CDR3 comprises 16 residues. Germline V CDR1 and CDR2: LNHNV, YYDKDF (reference sequence). V was clipped by 5 bases and J by 4 bases; unmatched bases: 12. For the CDR3, the DNA is TGTGCCACCAGCCACTTAACAGGGGGCTGGACGTACGAGCAGTACTTC. It translates to CATSHLTGGWTYEQYF. Based on the CDR3 plus reference TRBV15 and TRBJ2-7, the full variable domain is DAMVIQNPRYQVTQFGKPVTLSCSQTLNHNVMYWYQQKSSQAPKLLFHYYDKDFNNEADTPDNFQSRRPNTSFCFLDIRSPGLGDTAMYLCATSHLTGGWTYEQYFGPGTRLTVT.